The clone carrying this T cell receptor (beta chain) showed up many times. CDR3 length equals 13 residues. Germline V gene data show CDR1 as SGHRS and CDR2 as YFSETQ. V lost 4 bases and J lost 1, with 7 bases in between. TCRdb reanalysed the 5' RACE reads using MiXCR and keeps one entry per CDR3 protein. The sample has fewer than 700,000 distinct CDR3 sequences; roughly 21% are singletons. These data come from a study of T-cell memory formation after mild COVID-19. The chain recombines TRBV5-1 with TRBJ2-3, with D uncertain. The sequencing sample was made of PBMCs or a T cell subset sorted from them (not recorded which). The receptor was isolated from an adult woman who had mild COVID-19 (a few samples of this study predate the infection). Cell type and time point are not known. The CDR3 reads CASSLHRTDTQYF. In DNA form, the CDR3 reads TGCGCCAGCAGCCTACACCGCACAGATACGCAGTATTTT. Combining the CDR3 with reference TRBV5-1 and TRBJ2-3 gives the whole variable domain KAGVTQTPRYLIKTRGQQVTLSCSPISGHRSVSWYQQTPGQGLQFLFEYFSETQRNKGNFPGRFSGRQFSNSRSEMNVSTLELGDSALYLCASSLHRTDTQYFGPGTRLTVL.